This paragraph covers one T cell receptor (beta chain) sequence. Its antigen is not identified. Germline values: CDR1 SEHNR, CDR2 FQNEAQ (reference sequence). V was pared by 0 bases and J by 4 bases, with 10 bases between. CDR3 length: 15 amino acids. These data are taken from a study of cytomegalovirus exposure and HLA in healthy donors. Overall study context: A subsequent analysis reported that the approximately 120 validation repertoires were produced on the same platform that had also been used for the roughly 710 first-cohort repertoires.

Assay used: immunoSEQ multiplex PCR; TCRdb lists only in-frame clones, some missing. Here the sample spans fewer than 150,000 clones, about 82% being singletons. Study-wide results and caveats: In the 120 or so validation repertoires, about 95% of cluster scores exceeded 0, per a later analysis. Researchers catalogued roughly 170 TCR beta chains as cytomegalovirus-associated.

What was sequenced was PBMCs. This clonotype was obtained from a man aged 18 to 29 in good health and CMV-seronegative. The chain couples TRBV7-9 to TRBJ2-1; possible D gene TRBD1, 5 bases. CDR3 sequence: CASSLAQGSYNEQFF. In DNA, the CDR3 is TGTGCCAGCAGCTTAGCCCAGGGCTCTTACAATGAGCAGTTCTTC.